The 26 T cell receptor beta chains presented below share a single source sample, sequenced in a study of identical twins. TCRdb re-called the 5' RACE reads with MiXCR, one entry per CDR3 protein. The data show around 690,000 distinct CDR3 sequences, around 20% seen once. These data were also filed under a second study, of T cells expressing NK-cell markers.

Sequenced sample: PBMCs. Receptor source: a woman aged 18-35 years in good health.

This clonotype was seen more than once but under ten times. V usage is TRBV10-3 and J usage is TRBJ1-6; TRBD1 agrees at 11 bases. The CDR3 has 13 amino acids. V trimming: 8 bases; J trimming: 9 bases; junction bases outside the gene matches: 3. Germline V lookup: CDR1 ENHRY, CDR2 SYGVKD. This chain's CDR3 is CAIAGTGGSPLHF. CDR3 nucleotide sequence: TGTGCCATCGCCGGGACAGGGGGTTCACCCCTCCACTTT.

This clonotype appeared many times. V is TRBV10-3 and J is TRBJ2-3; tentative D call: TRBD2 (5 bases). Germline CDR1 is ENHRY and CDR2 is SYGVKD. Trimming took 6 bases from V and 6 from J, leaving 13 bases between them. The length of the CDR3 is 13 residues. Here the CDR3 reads CAISATGSDTQYF. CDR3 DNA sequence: TGTGCCATCAGCGCTACGGGGAGCGATACGCAGTATTTT.

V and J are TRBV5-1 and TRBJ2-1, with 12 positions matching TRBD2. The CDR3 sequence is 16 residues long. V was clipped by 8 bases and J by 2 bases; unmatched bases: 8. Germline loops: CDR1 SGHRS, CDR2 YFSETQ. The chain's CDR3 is CASMILAGGPYNEQFF. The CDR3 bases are TGCGCCAGTATGATCCTAGCGGGAGGGCCCTACAATGAGCAGTTCTTC.

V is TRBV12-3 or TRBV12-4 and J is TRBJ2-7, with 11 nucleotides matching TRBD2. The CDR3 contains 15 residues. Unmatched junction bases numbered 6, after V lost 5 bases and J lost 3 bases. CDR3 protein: CASSTAGTSGYEQYF. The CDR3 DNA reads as TGTGCCAGCAGTACCGCCGGGACTAGCGGCTACGAGCAGTACTTC.

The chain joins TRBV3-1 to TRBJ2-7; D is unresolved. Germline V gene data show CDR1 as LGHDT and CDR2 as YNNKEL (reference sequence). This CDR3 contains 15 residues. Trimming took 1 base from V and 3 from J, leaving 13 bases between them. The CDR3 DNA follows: TGTGCCAGCAGCCAAGGCGTCAGGTCCCTCTACGAGCAGTACTTC. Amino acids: CASSQGVRSLYEQYF.

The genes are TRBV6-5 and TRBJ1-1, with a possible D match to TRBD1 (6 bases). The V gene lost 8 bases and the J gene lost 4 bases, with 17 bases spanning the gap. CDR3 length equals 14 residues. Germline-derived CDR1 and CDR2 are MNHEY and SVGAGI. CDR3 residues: CASVSEGGRTEAFF. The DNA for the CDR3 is TGTGCCAGCGTTTCGGAGGGGGGACGCACTGAAGCTTTCTTT.

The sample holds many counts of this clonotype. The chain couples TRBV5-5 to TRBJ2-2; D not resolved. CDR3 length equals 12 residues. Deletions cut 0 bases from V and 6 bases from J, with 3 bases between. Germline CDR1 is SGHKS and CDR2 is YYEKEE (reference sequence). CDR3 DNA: TGTGCCAGCAGCTTGGGCTCCGGGGAGCTGTTTTTT. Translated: CASSLGSGELFF.

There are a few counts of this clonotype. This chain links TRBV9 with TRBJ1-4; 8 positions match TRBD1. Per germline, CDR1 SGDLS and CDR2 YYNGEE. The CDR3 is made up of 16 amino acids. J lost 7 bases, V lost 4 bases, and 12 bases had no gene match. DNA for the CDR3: TGTGCCAGCAGCCTTAGCGGAGGACAGGGTTTTGAAAAACTGTTTTTT. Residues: CASSLSGGQGFEKLFF.

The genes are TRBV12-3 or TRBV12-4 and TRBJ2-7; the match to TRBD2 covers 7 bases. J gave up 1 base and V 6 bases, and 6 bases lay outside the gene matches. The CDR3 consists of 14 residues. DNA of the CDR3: TGTGCCAGCAGCAACCACGGGGGGTCCTACGAGCAGTACTTC. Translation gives CASSNHGGSYEQYF.

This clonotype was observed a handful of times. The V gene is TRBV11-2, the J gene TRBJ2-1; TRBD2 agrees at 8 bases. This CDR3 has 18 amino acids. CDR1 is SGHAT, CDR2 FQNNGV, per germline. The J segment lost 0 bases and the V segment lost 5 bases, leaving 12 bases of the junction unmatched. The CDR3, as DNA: TGTGCCAGCAGCACATTCCCCGCACTAGCGGCCTCCTACAATGAGCAGTTCTTC. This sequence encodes CASSTFPALAASYNEQFF.

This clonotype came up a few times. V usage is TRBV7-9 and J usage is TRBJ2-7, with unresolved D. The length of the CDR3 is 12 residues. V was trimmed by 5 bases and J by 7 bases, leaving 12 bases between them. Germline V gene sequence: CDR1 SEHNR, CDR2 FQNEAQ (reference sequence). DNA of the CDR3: TGTGCCAGCAGCGGTGCCTTAAGGGAGCAGTACTTC. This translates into CASSGALREQYF.

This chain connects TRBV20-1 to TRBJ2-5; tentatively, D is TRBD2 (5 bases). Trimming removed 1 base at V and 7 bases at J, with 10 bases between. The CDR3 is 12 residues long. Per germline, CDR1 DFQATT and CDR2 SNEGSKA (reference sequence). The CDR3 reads CSARGPRGTQYF. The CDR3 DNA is TGCAGTGCTAGAGGACCCCGGGGGACCCAGTACTTC.

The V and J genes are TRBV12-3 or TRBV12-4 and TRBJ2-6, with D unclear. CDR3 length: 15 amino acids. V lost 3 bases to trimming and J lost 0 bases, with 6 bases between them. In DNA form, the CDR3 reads TGTGCCAGCAGTTTGAGACTCTCTGGGGCCAACGTCCTGACTTTC. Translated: CASSLRLSGANVLTF.

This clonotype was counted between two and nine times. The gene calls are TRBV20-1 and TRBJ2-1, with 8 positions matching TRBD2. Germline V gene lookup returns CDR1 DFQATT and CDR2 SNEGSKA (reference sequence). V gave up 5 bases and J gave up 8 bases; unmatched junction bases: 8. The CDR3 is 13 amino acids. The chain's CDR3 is CSAEGLALDEQFF. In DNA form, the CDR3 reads TGCAGTGCTGAAGGACTAGCCCTTGATGAGCAGTTCTTC.

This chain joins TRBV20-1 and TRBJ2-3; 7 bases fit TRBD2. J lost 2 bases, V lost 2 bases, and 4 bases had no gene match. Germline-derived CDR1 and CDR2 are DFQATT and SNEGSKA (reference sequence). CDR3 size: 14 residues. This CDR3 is CSARLAEITDTQYF. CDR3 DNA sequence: TGCAGTGCTAGACTAGCGGAAATCACAGATACGCAGTATTTT.

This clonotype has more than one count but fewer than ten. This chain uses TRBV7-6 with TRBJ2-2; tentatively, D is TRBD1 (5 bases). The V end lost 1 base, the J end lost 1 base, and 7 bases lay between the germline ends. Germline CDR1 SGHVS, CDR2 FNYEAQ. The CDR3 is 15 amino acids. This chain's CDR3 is CASSLVTGNTGELFF. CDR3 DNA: TGTGCCAGCAGCTTAGTTACAGGGAACACCGGGGAGCTGTTTTTT.

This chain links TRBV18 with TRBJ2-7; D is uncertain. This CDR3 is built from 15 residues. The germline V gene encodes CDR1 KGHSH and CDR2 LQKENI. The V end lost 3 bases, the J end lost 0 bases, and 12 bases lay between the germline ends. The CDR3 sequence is CASSPFTAPSYEQYF. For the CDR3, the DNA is TGTGCCAGCTCACCCTTTACAGCTCCCTCCTACGAGCAGTACTTC.

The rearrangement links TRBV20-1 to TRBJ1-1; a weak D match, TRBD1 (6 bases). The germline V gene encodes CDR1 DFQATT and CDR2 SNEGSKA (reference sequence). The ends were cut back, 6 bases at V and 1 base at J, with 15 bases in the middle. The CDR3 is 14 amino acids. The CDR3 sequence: CSASPQGWNTEAFF. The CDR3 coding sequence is TGCAGTGCCAGCCCTCAGGGGTGGAACACTGAAGCTTTCTTT.

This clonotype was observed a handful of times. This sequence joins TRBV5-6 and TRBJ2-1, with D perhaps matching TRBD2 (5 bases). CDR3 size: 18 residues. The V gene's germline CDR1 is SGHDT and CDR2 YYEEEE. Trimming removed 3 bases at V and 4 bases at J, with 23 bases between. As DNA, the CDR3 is TGTGCCAGCAGCTCCATGGAGGTAAAGGCCGGCCGGTACAATGAGCAGTTCTTC. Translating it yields CASSSMEVKAGRYNEQFF.

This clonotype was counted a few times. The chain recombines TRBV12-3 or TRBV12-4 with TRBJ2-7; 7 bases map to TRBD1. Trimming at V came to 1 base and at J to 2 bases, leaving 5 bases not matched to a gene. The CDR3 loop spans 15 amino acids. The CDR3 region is CASSLGGQATYEQYF. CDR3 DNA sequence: TGTGCCAGCAGTTTAGGAGGACAGGCGACCTACGAGCAGTACTTC.

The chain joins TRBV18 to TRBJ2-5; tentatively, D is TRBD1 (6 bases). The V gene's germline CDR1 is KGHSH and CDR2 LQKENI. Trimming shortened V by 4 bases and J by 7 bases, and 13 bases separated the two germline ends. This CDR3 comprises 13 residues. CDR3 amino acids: CASSQHEGGTQYF. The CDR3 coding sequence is TGTGCCAGCTCACAACACGAAGGGGGGACCCAGTACTTC.

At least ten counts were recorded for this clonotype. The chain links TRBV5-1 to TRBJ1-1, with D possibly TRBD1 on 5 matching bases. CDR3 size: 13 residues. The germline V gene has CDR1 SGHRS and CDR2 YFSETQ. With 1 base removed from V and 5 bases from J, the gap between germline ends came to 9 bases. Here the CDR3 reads CASSLRRGTEAFF. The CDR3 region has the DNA TGCGCCAGCAGCTTGAGGCGGGGGACTGAAGCTTTCTTT.

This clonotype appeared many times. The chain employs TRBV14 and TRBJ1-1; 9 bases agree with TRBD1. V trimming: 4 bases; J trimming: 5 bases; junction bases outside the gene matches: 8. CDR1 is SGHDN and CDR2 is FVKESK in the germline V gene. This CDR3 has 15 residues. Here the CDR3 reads CASSRDRESRTEAFF. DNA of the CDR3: TGTGCCAGCAGCCGGGACAGGGAGTCGAGAACTGAAGCTTTCTTT.

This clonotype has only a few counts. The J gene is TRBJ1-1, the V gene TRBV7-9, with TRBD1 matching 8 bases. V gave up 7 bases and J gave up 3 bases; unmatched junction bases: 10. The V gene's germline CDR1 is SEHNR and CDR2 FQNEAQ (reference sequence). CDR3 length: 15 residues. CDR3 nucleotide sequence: TGTGCCAGCACCGAGGACAGGGCGATAGACACTGAAGCTTTCTTT. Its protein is CASTEDRAIDTEAFF.

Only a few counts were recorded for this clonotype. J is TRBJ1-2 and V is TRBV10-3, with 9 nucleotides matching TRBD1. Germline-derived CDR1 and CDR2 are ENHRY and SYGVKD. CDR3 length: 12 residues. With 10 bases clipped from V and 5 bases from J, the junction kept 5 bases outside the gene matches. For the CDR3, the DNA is TGTGCCAAGACAGGGGGGGAATATGGCTACACCTTC. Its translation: CAKTGGEYGYTF.

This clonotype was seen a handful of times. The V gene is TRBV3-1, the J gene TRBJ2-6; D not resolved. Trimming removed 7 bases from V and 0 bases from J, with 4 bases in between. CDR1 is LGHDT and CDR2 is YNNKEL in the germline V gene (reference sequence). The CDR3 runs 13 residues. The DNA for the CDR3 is TGTGCCAGCACTCTCTCTGGGGCCAACGTCCTGACTTTC. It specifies CASTLSGANVLTF.